The T cell receptor (beta chain) described here comes from a study of blood T cell repertoires in COVID-19. This CDR3 is 15 amino acids long. Germline V lookup: CDR1 SGHRS, CDR2 YFSETQ. V lost 0 bases, J lost 1 base, and 11 bases lay in between. Here immunoSEQ multiplex PCR was the method, and the copy in TCRdb shows in-frame clones only, minus some. The sample lists roughly 76,000 clones, roughly 84% occurring once. V usage is TRBV5-1 and J usage is TRBJ2-7; D uncertain. Sequencing input: peripheral blood. This receptor was taken from a woman younger than 30 with acute or convalescent COVID-19. The CDR3 bases are TGCGCCAGCAGCTTGGACAGTACCTTATCCTACGAGCAGTACTTC. Protein sequence: CASSLDSTLSYEQYF.